This TCR beta chain emerged from a study of CD8 T cells in Susac syndrome (dated by TCRdb to between 2018 and 2021). Some background on the complete study: Repertoire sequencing was used to test whether CD8+ T cell activation and differentiation in Susac syndrome was antigen driven. The study compared CD8+ T cell repertoire clonality among 12 healthy donors, 14 Susac syndrome patients and approximately 16 multiple sclerosis patients. Points the paper makes about the study in general: The TCR sequencing and HLA analysis was acknowledged to have included a relatively small number of individuals.

High-throughput TCR beta sequencing profiled peripheral blood CD8+ and CD4+ T cells from healthy donors, Susac syndrome patients and multiple sclerosis patients. Multiple sclerosis controls were treatment-naive patients with stable or active relapsing-remitting disease fulfilling revised McDonald criteria. Bulk CD8+ and CD4+ T cells were purified magnetically by negative isolation, whereas CD8+ TEMRA cells were enriched by FACS. Blood was collected in EDTA tubes and processed within 24 hours, with PBMCs isolated through density gradient centrifugation. PBMCs intended for TCR sequencing were cryopreserved in liquid nitrogen and were subsequently thawed in a 37 degrees C water bath. The sorted or isolated CD4+, CD8+ and CD8+ TEMRA cells reached a purity of at least 90%. This clonotype was seen only once. The clone's antigen remains unknown. No much larger clone is present one base from it, and per-base qualities are unavailable. One read amounts to weak evidence.

For this chain, trimming is 7 bases at the V end and 7 bases at the J end, and the number of junction bases without a gene match is 7. Measured from the cysteine to the phenylalanine, the CDR3 is 13 residues long. The only DNA kept is the CDR3, 39 bases in frame from the first base. RNA was extracted using the RNeasy kit, and about 0.45 to 1 microgram was reverse transcribed with random hexamers. The immunoSEQ multiplex PCR assay, which covers 54 Vbeta and 13 Jbeta segments, was used to amplify TCR beta CDR3 regions. Bias from PCR amplification was corrected by using a synthetic template baseline for primer optimization and for computational correction. Concerning the study's data processing: Reads were annotated to V, D and J genes per IMGT and analyzed with immunoSEQ Analyzer, keeping only productive sequences. Clonality was calculated as one minus the Shannon entropy normalized by log2 of the number of productive unique sequences. For each patient and control, public and private clones were evaluated within the 100 most prevalent clones. Clones were defined as Susac-specific when absent from the healthy and MS cohorts, from roughly 1,000 published viral clones and from other ImmuneACCESS disease sequences. TCRdb took the public reads, trimmed them with fastp at Q25, ran MiXCR for clone calling and kept in-frame beta chains. Here each entry gathers all rows of one CDR3 protein and keeps the most common genes and DNA. None of the V and J calls come from the authors' own analysis; TCRdb made them. The sample data list about 300,000 distinct CDR3 sequences, and approximately 85% of these were observed just once. The ten biggest clones cover approximately 0.2% of the sample.

Input material: CD8+ T cells from PBMCs. This receptor was identified in a human donor with multiple sclerosis. The V and J genes are TRBV12-3 or TRBV12-4 and TRBJ2-1; 7 bases in the junction line up with TRBD1. The CDR3 here reads CASNPTGRNEQFF. The DNA sequence reads TGTGCCAGCAACCCGACAGGGCGTAATGAGCAGTTCTTC.